The 30 T cell receptor beta chains below were found in one sample sequenced in a study of cytomegalovirus exposure and HLA in healthy donors. PCR employed 60 Vbeta and 13 Jbeta primers. The data were produced by immunoSEQ multiplex PCR, yet TCRdb's version contains in-frame clones alone and is incomplete. The sample holds about 180,000 clones, around 80% seen once. Source material: PBMCs. Source of these receptors: a woman aged 25 to 45 in good health and CMV-seronegative.

The chain couples TRBV4-2 to TRBJ2-7; 11 bases are a match to TRBD2. CDR1 is LGHNA and CDR2 is YNFKEQ in the germline V gene. This CDR3 region has 15 residues. J gave up 5 bases and V 1 base, and 4 bases lay outside the gene matches. The CDR3 reads CASSQGTSGSDEQYF. The DNA of the CDR3 is TGTGCCAGCAGCCAAGGGACTAGCGGGTCCGACGAGCAGTACTTC.

The genes are TRBV30 and TRBJ2-6; D might be TRBD2 (7 bases). CDR1 and CDR2 (germline): GTSNPN, SVGIG (reference sequence). The CDR3 contains 17 residues. Deletions cut 4 bases from V and 0 bases from J, with 16 bases between. CDR3 loop: CAWTGGGPPSGANVLTF. CDR3 coding DNA: TGTGCCTGGACTGGGGGGGGCCCCCCCTCTGGGGCCAACGTCCTGACTTTC.

The chain links TRBV27 to TRBJ2-7; 7 nucleotides agree with TRBD1. Looked up from germline, CDR1 is MNHEY and CDR2 is SMNVEV (reference sequence). CDR3 length: 15 residues. V lost 1 base and J lost 2; bases outside the gene matches: 5. The CDR3 nucleotides read TGTGCCAGCAGTTTATTGCGACAGGGTGCCTACGAGCAGTACTTC. This encodes CASSLLRQGAYEQYF.

The CDR3 spells CASSSGTSANSYEQYF. In DNA, the CDR3 is TGTGCCAGCAGCTCGGGGACTAGCGCTAACTCCTACGAGCAGTACTTC. The rearrangement joins TRBV7-9 to TRBJ2-7; 10 nucleotides match TRBD2. The junction had 6 bases not matched to a gene; V was cut back by 4 bases and J by 0 bases. CDR1 SEHNR and CDR2 FQNEAQ come from the germline V gene (reference sequence). This CDR3 spans 16 amino acids.

The chain has TRBV25-1 and TRBJ2-3; 12 positions match TRBD2. V lost 5 bases to trimming and J lost 6 bases; unmatched junction nucleotides: 3. The CDR3 runs 14 residues. Germline CDR1 reads MGHDK; CDR2 reads SYGVNS. The CDR3 sequence: CASSLAGGPDTQYF. CDR3 in DNA: TGTGCCAGCAGTCTAGCGGGAGGGCCCGATACGCAGTATTTT. Using reference TRBV25-1 and TRBJ2-3 for the parts outside the CDR3, the full variable domain is EADIYQTPRYLVIGTGKKITLECSQTMGHDKMYWYQQDPGMELHLIHYSYGVNSTEKGDLSSESTVSRIRTEHFPLTLESARPSHTSQYLCASSLAGGPDTQYFGPGTRLTVL.

The chain has TRBV25-1 and TRBJ2-7; D ambiguous. V shed 3 bases and J shed 3 bases, with 15 bases lying between them. Germline CDR1 and CDR2: MGHDK and SYGVNS. This CDR3 contains 15 residues. CDR3 residues: CASSEAGGVYYEQYF. The CDR3 nucleotides are TGTGCCAGCAGTGAGGCCGGCGGAGTTTACTACGAGCAGTACTTC.

The genes are TRBV4-1 and TRBJ1-5; 8 positions agree with TRBD1. V gave up 2 bases and J gave up 3 bases; unmatched junction bases: 6. The CDR3 length is 16 residues. Germline values: CDR1 MGHRA, CDR2 YSYEKL. The CDR3 is CASSQIPGQDNQPQHF. For the CDR3, the DNA is TGCGCCAGCAGCCAAATACCGGGACAGGACAATCAGCCCCAGCATTTT.

The rearrangement links TRBV4-3 to TRBJ2-3, with 8 bases aligning to TRBD1. Germline CDR1 is LGHNA and CDR2 is YSLEER. The ends lost 5 bases at V and 1 base at J; junction bases unmatched: 2. This CDR3 region has 14 residues. CDR3 sequence (DNA): TGCGCCAGCAGCATGGGACAGGGCACAGATACGCAGTATTTT. This encodes CASSMGQGTDTQYF.

J is TRBJ2-5 and V is TRBV28; 10 bases are a match to TRBD2. The CDR3 runs 18 residues. J lost 4 bases, V lost 3 bases, and 14 bases had no gene match. Germline V gives CDR1 MDHEN, CDR2 SYDVKM. CDR3 DNA sequence: TGTGCCAGCAGTTTCGGGGCTAGCGGGAGCGTGGTTCTAGAGACCCAGTACTTC. Its protein is CASSFGASGSVVLETQYF.

This clone has a handful of counts. The J gene is TRBJ2-7, the V gene TRBV27, with 8 bases aligning to TRBD1. This CDR3 has 15 residues. V lost 0 bases and J lost 3; bases outside the gene matches: 4. Germline loops: CDR1 MNHEY, CDR2 SMNVEV (reference sequence). Here the CDR3 reads CASSLSGTGYYEQYF. For the CDR3, the DNA is TGTGCCAGCAGTTTATCCGGGACAGGCTACTACGAGCAGTACTTC.

This clone was seen only a few times. The chain has TRBV19 and TRBJ1-2; no firm D call. Trimming removed 7 bases at V and 6 bases at J, with 27 bases between. The germline V gene encodes CDR1 LNHDA and CDR2 SQIVND (reference sequence). This CDR3 spans 17 amino acids. Here the CDR3 DNA reads TGTGCCAGTACCCGCGTATCCCCGAGCGTATTAAGGCATGGCTACACCTTC. Translation gives CASTRVSPSVLRHGYTF.

The V and J genes are TRBV11-2 and TRBJ2-5; 7 positions match TRBD2. The J call may be wrong; the DNA end is better matched by TRBJ2-7. The CDR3 covers 17 residues. The germline CDR1 and CDR2 sequences are SGHAT and FQNNGV. The CDR3 loop reads CASSLGGDYHPEGEQYF. The DNA of the CDR3 is TGTGCCAGCAGCTTAGGAGGGGACTACCACCCGGAGGGCGAGCAGTACTTC.

The rearrangement uses TRBV4-1 and TRBJ2-4; D remains ambiguous. V was shortened by 6 bases and J by 7 bases, with 13 bases between the two germline ends. The CDR3 consists of 13 residues. CDR1 is MGHRA and CDR2 is YSYEKL in the germline V gene. In DNA, the CDR3 is TGCGCCAGCAGTGAGGAATTCTTGAACATTCAGTACTTC. Its protein product is CASSEEFLNIQYF.

This clone came up once. The chain combines TRBV7-2 with TRBJ1-2, with D hard to call. Trimming removed 5 bases at V and 9 bases at J, with 19 bases between. Germline lookup yields CDR1 SGHTA and CDR2 FQGNSA. This CDR3 contains 14 residues. The CDR3 DNA reads TGTGCCAGCAGCCCCCGGACTTGGACTGAGAGCTACACCTTC. Translation gives CASSPRTWTESYTF. The variable domain in full, completed from reference TRBV7-2 and TRBJ1-2, reads GAGVSQSPSNKVTEKGKDVELRCDPISGHTALYWYRQSLGQGLEFLIYFQGNSAPDKSGLPSDRFSAERTGGSVSTLTIQRTQQEDSAVYLCASSPRTWTESYTFGSGTRLTVV.

This clone was seen once. The chain combines TRBV5-6 with TRBJ1-5, with D maybe TRBD1 (5 bases). The germline V and J ends were trimmed by 2 bases and 3 bases, with 12 bases remaining between them. Germline V lookup: CDR1 SGHDT, CDR2 YYEEEE. The CDR3 runs 15 residues. The CDR3 DNA is TGTGCCAGCAGCTTCGGCCCGGGGGACAATCAGCCCCAGCATTTT. Translating gives CASSFGPGDNQPQHF.

The V gene is TRBV11-2, the J gene TRBJ2-1; D is possibly TRBD2 (6 bases). The CDR3 is 17 residues long. V shed 5 bases and J shed 0 bases, with 17 bases lying between them. Germline V lookup: CDR1 SGHAT, CDR2 FQNNGV. The CDR3 nucleotides are TGTGCCAGCAGCCCCAAGGGTGCGGGGAGCTCCTACAATGAGCAGTTCTTC. Amino acid sequence: CASSPKGAGSSYNEQFF.

The chain links TRBV28 to TRBJ1-3; 8 nucleotides agree with TRBD1. This CDR3 has 14 residues. From germline, CDR1 is MDHEN and CDR2 SYDVKM. Losses at the gene ends were 7 bases for V and 9 bases for J; bases not matched to a gene: 11. CDR3 loop: CASIGRGPGGTIYF. CDR3 nucleotide sequence: TGTGCCAGCATAGGCAGGGGGCCAGGTGGCACCATATATTTT.

The V call is TRBV5-1, the J call TRBJ2-2; D may be TRBD1 (6 bases). The CDR3 extends over 15 amino acids. Germline CDR1 reads SGHRS; CDR2 reads YFSETQ. V was shortened by 4 bases and J by 2 bases, with 12 bases between the two germline ends. The CDR3 bases are TGCGCCAGCAGCGTGCAGGGGACAAACACCGGGGAGCTGTTTTTT. Translated, it gives CASSVQGTNTGELFF.

The chain links TRBV19 to TRBJ2-3, with 9 positions matching TRBD2. CDR1 and CDR2 (germline): LNHDA, SQIVND (reference sequence). The CDR3 runs 16 residues. The V gene end was trimmed by 1 base and the J gene end by 2 bases; junction bases not matched to a gene: 4. The CDR3 region has the DNA TGTGCCAGTAGTATAGGAGGCGGGGGGGCCACAGATACGCAGTATTTT. Translation: CASSIGGGGATDTQYF.

The rearrangement uses TRBV25-1 and TRBJ2-2; tentatively, D is TRBD1 (6 bases). CDR1 is MGHDK, CDR2 SYGVNS, per germline. The CDR3 runs to 14 residues. V lost 6 bases, J lost 7 bases, and 15 bases lay in between. CDR3: CASRKVTGHGELFF. The CDR3 DNA reads as TGTGCCAGCAGAAAGGTCACAGGGCACGGGGAGCTGTTTTTT.

The chain carries TRBV7-2 and TRBJ2-1; 8 nucleotides agree with TRBD2. The germline CDR1 and CDR2 sequences are SGHTA and FQGNSA. The CDR3 contains 16 residues. Trimming cost V 1 base and J 10 bases; bases outside gene matches: 12. The CDR3: CASSLGDSGNGREQFF. The CDR3 DNA is TGTGCCAGCAGCTTAGGGGATAGCGGGAACGGTCGAGAGCAGTTCTTC.

This clone occurred once. The V gene is TRBV19, the J gene TRBJ2-7; 15 bases map to TRBD2. CDR3 size: 19 residues. Germline values: CDR1 LNHDA, CDR2 SQIVND (reference sequence). The V segment lost 8 bases and the J segment 3 bases; nucleotides outside the gene matches: 17. CDR3 amino acids: CASYRTSGRAPLLFYEQYF. CDR3 in DNA: TGTGCCAGTTACCGGACTAGCGGGAGGGCCCCTCTTCTTTTCTACGAGCAGTACTTC.

The rearrangement uses TRBV28 and TRBJ1-5; D might be TRBD1 (5 bases). This CDR3 contains 15 residues. The V end was cut by 2 bases, the J end by 3 bases, with 11 bases between. Germline assignment: CDR1 MDHEN and CDR2 SYDVKM. The CDR3 DNA sequence: TGTGCCAGCAGTTTACCGGACGGACACAATCAGCCCCAGCATTTT. Residues: CASSLPDGHNQPQHF.

The genes are TRBV28 and TRBJ2-5, with 8 bases fitting TRBD2. The DNA end is more similar to TRBJ2-7, so the J call may be wrong. Germline CDR1 reads MDHEN; CDR2 reads SYDVKM. The CDR3 extends over 14 amino acids. CDR3 coding DNA: TGTGCCAGCAGTTTTCGGGGGGGTACCTACGAGCAGTACTTC. This encodes CASSFRGGTYEQYF.

The table lists this clone with a count of one. The chain uses TRBV19 and TRBJ1-2; no clear D. CDR1 LNHDA and CDR2 SQIVND come from the germline V gene (reference sequence). This CDR3 is built from 14 residues. V shed 3 bases and J shed 3 bases, with 11 bases lying between them. CDR3 residues: CASSIGPEHYGYTF. The CDR3 DNA sequence: TGTGCCAGTAGTATTGGGCCAGAACACTATGGCTACACCTTC.

This chain's CDR3 is CASSFTSGSGELFF. The CDR3 nucleotides are TGTGCCAGCAGCTTCACTAGCGGGAGTGGGGAGCTGTTTTTT. This chain joins TRBV7-9 and TRBJ2-2, with 11 bases that match TRBD2. The CDR3 has 14 residues. Unmatched junction bases numbered 2, after V lost 3 bases and J lost 8 bases. Per the germline V gene, CDR1 is SEHNR and CDR2 is FQNEAQ (reference sequence).

The CDR3 loop reads CASSEGRGARVLNTEAFF. For the CDR3, the DNA is TGTGCCAGCAGTGAAGGTCGGGGGGCGCGGGTCTTGAACACTGAAGCTTTCTTT. V gene TRBV6-1 combines with J gene TRBJ1-1, with D tentatively TRBD1 (6 bases). The V gene lost 1 base and the J gene lost 0 bases, with 18 bases spanning the gap. The length of the CDR3 is 18 residues. Germline CDR1 and CDR2: MNHNS and SASEGT.

The CDR3 loop reads CAWSVTSGETQYF. In DNA, the CDR3 is TGTGCCTGGAGTGTCACTAGCGGGGAGACCCAGTACTTC. V is TRBV30 and J is TRBJ2-5; 9 nucleotides line up with TRBD2. Germline V gene data show CDR1 as GTSNPN and CDR2 as SVGIG (reference sequence). With V trimmed by 0 bases and J by 5 bases, 1 base remained unmatched. CDR3 length: 13 amino acids.

The J gene is TRBJ1-2, the V gene TRBV7-2; 9 bases line up with TRBD1. There are 13 residues in the CDR3. From germline, CDR1 is SGHTA and CDR2 FQGNSA. V lost 5 bases, J lost 4 bases, and 2 bases stayed unmatched. The CDR3 loop reads CASSRGQGYGYTF. CDR3 sequence (DNA): TGTGCCAGCAGCAGGGGACAGGGCTATGGCTACACCTTC.

J is TRBJ2-7 and V is TRBV10-3, with a weak D call TRBD2 (6 bases). Germline V gives CDR1 ENHRY, CDR2 SYGVKD. This CDR3 spans 12 amino acids. The V gene lost 3 bases and the J gene lost 5 bases, with 8 bases spanning the gap. CDR3 in DNA: TGTGCCATCAGTGAATGGGGGGACGAGCAGTACTTC. Protein: CAISEWGDEQYF.